This T cell receptor beta chain was sequenced for a study of cytomegalovirus exposure and HLA in healthy donors. Findings and limits, study-wide: Researchers counted approximately 160 TCR beta chains as cytomegalovirus-associated. Both high specificity and high sensitivity reportedly marked the classifier's diagnosis of cytomegalovirus status.

Regarding this clone: What it binds is unknown.

Amplification used 60 Vbeta primers and 13 Jbeta primers. Profiled with immunoSEQ multiplex PCR; TCRdb holds only in-frame clones, not every one. The table for this sample gives 70,000 to 100,000 clones. From germline, CDR1 is ENHRY and CDR2 SYGVKD. CDR3 length: 15 residues. V lost 6 bases and J lost 3; bases outside the gene matches: 11. The clonotype was recovered from a man younger than 30 in good health and CMV-seropositive. Sequencing input: PBMCs. The rearrangement links TRBV10-3 to TRBJ2-7; 7 positions match TRBD2. CDR3 nucleotide sequence: TGTGCCATCAGCCCTAGCGCGGGAGAGGTCTACGAGCAGTACTTC. This sequence encodes CAISPSAGEVYEQYF.